This T cell receptor (beta chain) emerged from a study of shared clonotypes between healthy human individuals (dated by TCRdb to 2020 to 2022). At the level of the whole study: The cohort included three men and a couple of women between 18 and 49 years of age. The study deeply sequenced blood TCR repertoires of several healthy adults to estimate repertoire size and the extent of clonotype sharing between individuals. To increase sequencing depth and limit assay-specific biases, different laboratories used diverse techniques to prepare libraries and sequence TCR repertoires. For each donor, CD4 naive and CD4 memory were each run on three plates, CD8 naive on two plates, and CD8 memory on one plate. Each donor's leukapheresis produced roughly between roughly 0.85 and 9.5 billion PBMCs.

Using the deep immunoSEQ assay, multiplex PCR amplified TCR CDR3 regions from genomic DNA. Extracted genomic DNA from each cell subset was spread evenly across all wells of several immunoSEQ 96-well plates, with each plate serving as a replicate. For sorted subsets, 150 to 200 ng genomic DNA, equal to tens of thousands of T cell genomes, was loaded into each replicate PCR. The purified libraries were quantified using a Qubit 3.0 fluorometer, sized with a Bioanalyzer 2100, and then quantified again using the KAPA Library Quantification kit. Every immunoSEQ 96-well plate was sequenced on a separate single-read 150-cycle Illumina NextSeq 550 flow cell. On the authors' methods: Because only junctional sequences without quality scores were contained in the immunoSEQ output, filtering matching that applied to full-length reads could not be performed. To assign V/J genes and CDR3, sequences were annotated against IMGT germline references using PyIR, a Python wrapper for IgBLAST v1.9. Reads were removed for weak V/J assignments (E-value above 1e-6), missing CDR3, stop codons, out-of-frame junctions, or ambiguous translated residues. A V3J clonotype was defined by an identical inferred V gene, J gene, and CDR3 amino acid sequence. To compute the percentage overlap between repertoires, the number of shared unique clonotypes was divided by the size of the smaller repertoire. Three approaches were used to assess repertoire richness: RTK rarefaction, the Chao1 estimator, and Recon v2.1 estimates of unobserved clonotypes. Generation probabilities were computed with OLGA for all TCRbeta clonotypes obtained by the gDNA method from several donors. Sourced from immuneACCESS, this table was stored by TCRdb with only in-frame sequences that have V and J called. A share of the clones is absent; for the studies checked, an unresolved V gene accounts for under half, and the remainder has no known explanation. V and J calls and clone size are given by that table; D and trimming were obtained from the DNA. The sample contains some 740,000 clones, 80% to 95% of them found a single time. The ten largest clonotypes hold less than 25% of the sample.

Broad study findings and their caveats: Across a handful of donors, roughly 5.4% of naive CD4, over 3% of naive CD8, approximately 2.5% of memory CD4, and approximately 0.42% of memory CD8 clonotypes were shared. Because the study included a small number of donors, the genetic and exposure-history diversity represented was limited. Only blood was sampled, and tissue TCR repertoires likely differ from those in blood. Larger estimated clonotype richness was generally found for naive subsets than for memory subsets. Even with the large sequencing depth, rarefaction of the sorted-subset datasets indicated that sequencing was incomplete. Clonotypes shared by all four sorted-subset donors showed higher generation probabilities than non-shared clonotypes. Based on pairwise subsampling, the degree of clonotype sharing among donors was expected to be affected by sequencing depth.

The table lists this clone with a count of one. Its cognate antigen has yet to be identified. Base quality data are lacking; no much larger clone is found one base away. Taken from the germline V gene, the CDR1 and CDR2 loops are SGHDN and FVKESK. V and J lose 3 bases and 0 bases, and a span of 17 bases separates them. From the cysteine up to the phenylalanine, the CDR3 has a length of 17 residues. The sequence is cut down to CDR3 DNA, 51 bases in frame from base 1. CD8 naive samples consisted of CD45RO-negative cells that were positively selected for CCR7, yielding a CD45RA+CCR7+ population without TemRA cells. The donors were healthy, HIV-negative adults who had no recently reported acute infections or vaccinations. Every donor was a Caucasian adult residing in Nashville, Tennessee, USA. Blood was collected by leukapheresis, and PBMCs were isolated by Ficoll-Histopaque density gradient centrifugation and then cryopreserved in liquid nitrogen vapor phase. Analytical flow cytometry was used to check the purity and quantity of every magnetically sorted T cell population. Each sorted fraction had its genomic DNA isolated and then quantified by UV absorbance on a Nanodrop 2000c.

The rearrangement joined TRBV14 to TRBJ1-2; no confident D gene assignment can be made. This TCR was recovered from a man in his thirties or forties in good health. Sequencing was performed on naive CD8+ T cells sorted from blood. This specimen's cell subset or site label, per the study, means: CD45RA+CCR7+. Here the CDR3 is given as CASSQKSGSFSNYGYTF. The base sequence is TGTGCCAGCAGCCAGAAATCCGGGTCTTTTTCTAACTATGGCTACACCTTC. Joined to the reference TRBV14 and TRBJ1-2 proteins, this CDR3 gives the full variable domain: EAGVTQFPSHSVIEKGQTVTLRCDPISGHDNLYWYRRVMGKEIKFLLHFVKESKQDESGMPNNRFLAERTGGTYSTLKVQPAELEDSGVYFCASSQKSGSFSNYGYTFGSGTRLTVV.